The clone carrying this T cell receptor (beta chain) was found a few times. Antigen: not known. The data derive from a study of beta chain features in type 1 diabetes. Overall study findings and caveats: High TCR expression in some cells could lead to their over-representation in cDNA sequencing. Fewer junction insertions and more nucleotide deletions appeared in type 1 diabetes patients. For TCRB rearrangement, an influence of HLA type remained unresolved here.

Averaging about 116 mL, one heparinised blood draw was given by each donor. Germline-derived CDR1 and CDR2 are MNHNY and SVGAGI (reference sequence). Between the trimmed V and J ends, which lost 4 bases and 4 bases, there was a span of 19 bases. The CDR3 totals 16 residues. Expressed TCRB transcripts were sequenced after all isolated RNA was converted to cDNA. Here immunoSEQ multiplex PCR was the method, and the copy in TCRdb shows in-frame clones only, minus some. This table holds about 250,000 clones, roughly 13% found once. Sequences were obtained from naive CD4+ T cells from blood. The chain recombines TRBV6-6 with TRBJ1-2, with no clear D. This clonotype was sampled from a woman aged 40 to 50 in good health. DNA for the CDR3: TGTGCCAGCAGTTCCAACGGGAGGTCTGAGGGCTATGGCTACACCTTC. As protein: CASSSNGRSEGYGYTF.